This T cell receptor (beta chain) was obtained from a study of blood T cell repertoires in COVID-19. Study context: PBMCs, B-cell-depleted T cells, or T cells were the source of the cDNA or gDNA that made up the material.

Per the original data handling: By means of reference gene primer amplification, nucleated cell counts were estimated. Produced via immunoSEQ multiplex PCR; TCRdb's table is partial and in-frame only. V and J calls and clone size come straight from that table; D and trimming were deduced from the DNA. The sample carries 20,000 to 30,000 clones, about 91% recorded once. The sequence came from a man aged 70 or older with active COVID-19. Source material: peripheral blood.

CDR3 in amino acids: CASSTSGGGDTEAFF. The CDR3 DNA reads as TGTGCCAGCTCAACCTCCGGGGGTGGGGACACTGAAGCTTTCTTT. The genes are TRBV18 and TRBJ1-1, with a possible D match to TRBD1 (5 bases). Germline V lookup: CDR1 KGHSH, CDR2 LQKENI. V was pared by 5 bases and J by 3 bases, with 16 bases between. The CDR3 covers 15 residues.